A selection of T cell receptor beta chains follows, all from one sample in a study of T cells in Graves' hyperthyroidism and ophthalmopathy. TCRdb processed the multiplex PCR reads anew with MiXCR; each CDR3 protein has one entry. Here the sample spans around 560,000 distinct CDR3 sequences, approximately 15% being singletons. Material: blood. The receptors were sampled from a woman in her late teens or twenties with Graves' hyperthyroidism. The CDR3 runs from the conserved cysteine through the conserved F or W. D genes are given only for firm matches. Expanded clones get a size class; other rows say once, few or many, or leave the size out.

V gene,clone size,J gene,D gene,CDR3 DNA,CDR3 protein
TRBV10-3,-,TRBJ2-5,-,TGTGCCATCGGGGCGGCGGGATCCCAAGAGACCCAGTACTTC,CAIGAAGSQETQYF
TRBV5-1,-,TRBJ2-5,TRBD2,TGCGCCAGCAGCTCCTTGAGAGTTAGCGGGGAAGAGACCCAGTACTTC,CASSSLRVSGEETQYF
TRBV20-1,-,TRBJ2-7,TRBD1,TGCAGTGCTTTGGGGCCAGACAGGGGAGACTACGAGCAGTACTTC,CSALGPDRGDYEQYF
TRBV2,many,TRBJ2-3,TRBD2,TGTGCCAGCACCCCTGAGCGGGAGAAAAGCACAGATACGCAGTATTTT,CASTPEREKSTDTQYF
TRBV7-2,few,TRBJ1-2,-,TGTGCCAGCAGCCTCGAGTGGGAGGGGAGGGGGGGCTACACCTTC,CASSLEWEGRGGYTF
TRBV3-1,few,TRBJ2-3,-,TGTGCCAGCAGCCAAGGAACTAATCCTAGCACAGATACGCAGTATTTT,CASSQGTNPSTDTQYF
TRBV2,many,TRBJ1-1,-,TGTGCCAGCAGTGAATTGAGGGCAGGGGTAGAAGTCTTT,CASSELRAGVEVF
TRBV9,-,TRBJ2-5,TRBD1,TGTGCCAGCAGCACGCAAACCCGGGACAGGGATCAAGAGACCCAGTACTTC,CASSTQTRDRDQETQYF
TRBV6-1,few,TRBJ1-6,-,TGTGCCAGCAGTGATCGTCGAAGGGTCATGGGCTCACCCCTCCACTTT,CASSDRRRVMGSPLHF
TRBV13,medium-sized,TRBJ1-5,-,TGTGCCAGCAGCCCGGGACCGGGTGGGAAGCCCCAGCATTTT,CASSPGPGGKPQHF
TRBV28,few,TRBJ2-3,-,TGTGCCAGCAGTCCCAAGCAGGGGCATGATACGCGGTATTTT,CASSPKQGHDTRYF
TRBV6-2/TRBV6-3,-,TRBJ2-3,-,TGTGCCAGCAATTTCAGGACCATCACAGATACGCAGTATTTT,CASNFRTITDTQYF
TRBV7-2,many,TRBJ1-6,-,TGTGCCAGCAGCTCGAGCGCGGGATATTCACCCCTCCACTTT,CASSSSAGYSPLHF
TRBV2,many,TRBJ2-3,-,TGTGCCAGCAGCCCCGGGACAAGGCGTACAGATACGCAGTATTTT,CASSPGTRRTDTQYF
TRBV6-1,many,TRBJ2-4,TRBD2,TGTGCCAGCAGTTTAAATTCGGGACTAGCTGTAAACATTCAGTACTTC,CASSLNSGLAVNIQYF
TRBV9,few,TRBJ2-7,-,TGTGCCAGCAGCCCGTTTGACGGGGCCTACGAGCAGTACTTC,CASSPFDGAYEQYF
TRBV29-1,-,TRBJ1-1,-,TGCAGCGTTGTCTGGGGGACTGAAGCTTTCTTT,CSVVWGTEAFF
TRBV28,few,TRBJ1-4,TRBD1,TGTGCCAGCAGCGACAGGGCGGGAGAAAAACTGTTTTTT,CASSDRAGEKLFF
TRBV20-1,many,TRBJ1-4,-,TGCAGTGCCCCAGGAGAGGGAACTAATGAAAAACTGTTTTTT,CSAPGEGTNEKLFF
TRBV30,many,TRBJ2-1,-,TGTGCCTGGAGTGTAGGGGTTCGCGGAAACTACAATGAGCAGTTCTTC,CAWSVGVRGNYNEQFF
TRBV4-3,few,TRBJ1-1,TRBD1,TGCGCCAGCAGCCAAGGAACAGGGGGTGGGTCTGGCACTGAAGCTTTCTTT,CASSQGTGGGSGTEAFF
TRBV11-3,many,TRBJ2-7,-,TGTGCCAGCAGCTCCGAAACCCTGAGCTCCTACGAGCAGTACTTC,CASSSETLSSYEQYF
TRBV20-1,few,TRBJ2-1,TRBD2,TGCAGTGCTAGGGGGACTAGCGGGAGGAGCGATGAGCAGTTCTTC,CSARGTSGRSDEQFF
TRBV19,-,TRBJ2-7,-,TGTGCCAGTAGTATAGGGGGCCTCCTTGTCCCCGAGCAGTACTTC,CASSIGGLLVPEQYF
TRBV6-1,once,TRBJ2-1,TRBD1,TGTGCCAGCAGTCCCCGGACAGGGGAACAGTTCTTC,CASSPRTGEQFF
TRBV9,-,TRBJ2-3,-,TGTGCCAGCAGCGCCAACGGTGGCACAGATACGCAGTATTTT,CASSANGGTDTQYF
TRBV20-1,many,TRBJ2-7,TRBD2,TGCAGTGCTCGCCCCCGACTAGCAATTAACGAGCAGTACTTC,CSARPRLAINEQYF
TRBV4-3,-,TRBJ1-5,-,TGCGCCAGCAGCCAAGAGTGGGGGGGGCAGCCCCAGCATTTT,CASSQEWGGQPQHF
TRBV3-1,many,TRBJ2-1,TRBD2,TGTGCCAGCAGCCACGGAGCGGGAGGTTTCTACAATGAGCAGTTCTTC,CASSHGAGGFYNEQFF
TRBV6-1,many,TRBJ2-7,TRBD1,TGTGCCAGCAGCGGACAACGACAGGGTGGGGAGCAGTACTTC,CASSGQRQGGEQYF
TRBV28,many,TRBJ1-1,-,TGTGCCAGCAGGACCTTGAACACTGAAGCTTTCTTT,CASRTLNTEAFF